This record covers a single TCR beta chain. Its antigen is undetermined. These data are taken from a study of T cells in Graves' hyperthyroidism and ophthalmopathy. V was clipped by 4 bases and J by 5 bases; unmatched bases: 2. Germline V CDR1 and CDR2: SNHLY, FYNNEI. This CDR3 has 14 residues. General study points: Ophthalmopathy was told apart from stable hyperthyroidism by a 13 V-J model.

Amplified regions were TCR beta CDR3 sequences from RNA transcripts. First-round RT-PCR with HTBI primers amplified the TCR CDR3 region. TCRdb itself ran the multiplex PCR reads through MiXCR, one entry per CDR3 protein. The sample has roughly 570,000 distinct CDR3 sequences, 46% seen once; the top ten hold around 7.7%. The clonotype originates from a woman aged 18-30 years with Graves' hyperthyroidism. The rearrangement uses TRBV2 and TRBJ1-5; 10 bases line up with TRBD1. Sequenced: peripheral blood or thyroid tissue (not recorded which). The CDR3 DNA reads TGTGCCAGCAGTGGACAGGGGGCATATCAGCCCCAGCATTTT. Its protein product is CASSGQGAYQPQHF.